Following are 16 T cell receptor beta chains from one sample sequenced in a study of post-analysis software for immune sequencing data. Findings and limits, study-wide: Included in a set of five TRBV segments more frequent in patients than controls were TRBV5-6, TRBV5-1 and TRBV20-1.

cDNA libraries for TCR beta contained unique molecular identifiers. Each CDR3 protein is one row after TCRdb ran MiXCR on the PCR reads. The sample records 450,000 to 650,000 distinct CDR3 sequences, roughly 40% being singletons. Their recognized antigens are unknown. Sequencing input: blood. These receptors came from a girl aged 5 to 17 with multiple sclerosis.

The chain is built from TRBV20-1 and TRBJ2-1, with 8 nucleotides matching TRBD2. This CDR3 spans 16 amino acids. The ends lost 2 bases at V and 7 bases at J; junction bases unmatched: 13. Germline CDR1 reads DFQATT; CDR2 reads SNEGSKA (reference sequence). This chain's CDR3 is CSARLTGTRVGNEQFF. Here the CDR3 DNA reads TGCAGTGCTAGATTGACCGGGACTAGGGTTGGGAATGAGCAGTTCTTC.

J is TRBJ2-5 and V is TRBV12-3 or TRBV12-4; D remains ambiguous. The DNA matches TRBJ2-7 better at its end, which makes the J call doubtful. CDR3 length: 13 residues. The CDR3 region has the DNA TGTGCCAGCGGTCTGTGGGGTACCTACGAGCAGTACTTC. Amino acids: CASGLWGTYEQYF.

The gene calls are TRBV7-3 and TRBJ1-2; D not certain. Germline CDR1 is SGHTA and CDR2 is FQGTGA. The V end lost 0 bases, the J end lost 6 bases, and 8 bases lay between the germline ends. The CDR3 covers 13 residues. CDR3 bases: TGTGCCAGCAGCTTAACGGACCGGAATGGCTACACCTTC. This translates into CASSLTDRNGYTF.

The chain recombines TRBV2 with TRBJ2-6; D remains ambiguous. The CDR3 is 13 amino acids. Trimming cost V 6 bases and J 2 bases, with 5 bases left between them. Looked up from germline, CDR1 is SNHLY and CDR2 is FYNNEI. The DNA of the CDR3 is TGTGCCAGCAGGGTCGCTGGGGCCAACGTCCTGACTTTC. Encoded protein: CASRVAGANVLTF.

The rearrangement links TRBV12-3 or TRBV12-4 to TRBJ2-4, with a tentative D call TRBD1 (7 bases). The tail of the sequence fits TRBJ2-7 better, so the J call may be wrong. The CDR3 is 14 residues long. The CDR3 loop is CASSPGGSPSEQYF. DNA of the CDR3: TGTGCCAGCAGTCCAGGGGGGAGTCCCTCCGAGCAGTACTTC.

CDR3 bases: TGTGCCAGCAGCCCGAGACAGGGAATGGACGAGCAGTACTTC. This gives the protein CASSPRQGMDEQYF. This chain links TRBV7-9 with TRBJ2-7; 7 bases align to TRBD1. Trimming at V came to 5 bases and at J to 5 bases, leaving 9 bases not matched to a gene. This CDR3 contains 14 residues. CDR1 is SEHNR and CDR2 is FQNEAQ in the germline V gene (reference sequence).

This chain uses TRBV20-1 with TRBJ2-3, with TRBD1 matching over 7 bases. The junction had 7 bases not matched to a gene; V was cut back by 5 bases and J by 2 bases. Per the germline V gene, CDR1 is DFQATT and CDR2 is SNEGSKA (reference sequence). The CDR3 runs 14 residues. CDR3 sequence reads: CSAQTGVFTDTQYF. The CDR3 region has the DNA TGCAGTGCTCAAACAGGGGTATTCACAGATACGCAGTATTTT.

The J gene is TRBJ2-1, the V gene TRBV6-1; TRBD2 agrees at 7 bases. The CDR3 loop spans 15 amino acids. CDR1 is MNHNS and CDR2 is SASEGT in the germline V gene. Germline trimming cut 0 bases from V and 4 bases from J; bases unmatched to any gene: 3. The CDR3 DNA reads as TGTGCCAGCAGTGAAGCGGCGGGGGTTTACAATGAGCAGTTCTTC. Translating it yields CASSEAAGVYNEQFF.

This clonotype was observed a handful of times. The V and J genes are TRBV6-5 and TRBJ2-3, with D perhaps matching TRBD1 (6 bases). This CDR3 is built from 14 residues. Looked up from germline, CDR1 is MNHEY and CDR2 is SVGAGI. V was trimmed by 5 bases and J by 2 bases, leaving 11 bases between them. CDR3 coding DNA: TGTGCCAGCAGTGCTCAGGGGTTCACAGATACGCAGTATTTT. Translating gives CASSAQGFTDTQYF.

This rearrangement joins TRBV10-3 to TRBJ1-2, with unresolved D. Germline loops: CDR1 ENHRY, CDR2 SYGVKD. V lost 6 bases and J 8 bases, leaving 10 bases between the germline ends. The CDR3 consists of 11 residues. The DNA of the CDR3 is TGTGCCATCAGCCCCGCCGACGGCTACACCTTC. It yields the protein CAISPADGYTF.

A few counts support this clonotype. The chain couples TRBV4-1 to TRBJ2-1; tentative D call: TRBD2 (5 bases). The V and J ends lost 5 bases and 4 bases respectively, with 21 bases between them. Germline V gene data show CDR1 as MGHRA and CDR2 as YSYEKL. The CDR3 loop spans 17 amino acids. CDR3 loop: CASSSGITYFGYNEQFF. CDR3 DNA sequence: TGCGCCAGCAGCTCCGGGATCACCTACTTTGGGTACAATGAGCAGTTCTTC.

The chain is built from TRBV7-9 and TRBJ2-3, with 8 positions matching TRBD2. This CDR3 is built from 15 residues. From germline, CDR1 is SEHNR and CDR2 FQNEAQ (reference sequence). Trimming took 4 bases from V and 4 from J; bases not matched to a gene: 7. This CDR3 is CASSYGTSESDTQYF. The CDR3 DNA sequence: TGTGCCAGCAGCTATGGGACTAGTGAGTCAGATACGCAGTATTTT.

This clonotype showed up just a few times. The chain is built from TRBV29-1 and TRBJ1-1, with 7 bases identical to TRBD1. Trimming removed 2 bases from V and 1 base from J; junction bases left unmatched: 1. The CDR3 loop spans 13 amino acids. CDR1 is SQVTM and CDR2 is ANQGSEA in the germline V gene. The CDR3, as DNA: TGCAGCGTTGAAACAGGGGAGAACACTGAAGCTTTCTTT. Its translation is CSVETGENTEAFF.

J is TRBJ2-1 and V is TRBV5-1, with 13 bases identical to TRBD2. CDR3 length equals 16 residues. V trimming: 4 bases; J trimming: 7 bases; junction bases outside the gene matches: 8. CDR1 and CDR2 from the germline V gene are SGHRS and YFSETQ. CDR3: CASSAGGLAGQNEQFF. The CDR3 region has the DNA TGCGCCAGCAGCGCGGGGGGACTAGCGGGACAGAATGAGCAGTTCTTC.

CDR3 bases: TGTGCCAGCCTCCGGGGTCCTGGGGCCAACGTCCTGACTTTC. It translates to CASLRGPGANVLTF. This chain links TRBV6-1 with TRBJ2-6; D is perhaps TRBD2 (5 bases). Trimming stripped 8 bases from V and 2 bases from J, with 10 bases between. The CDR3 is 14 residues long. Germline V gene sequence: CDR1 MNHNS, CDR2 SASEGT.

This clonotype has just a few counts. The CDR3 bases are TGTGCCAGCAGGGTAGGACAGGGAGGAACTGAAGCTTTCTTT. Translation gives CASRVGQGGTEAFF. The chain employs TRBV12-3 or TRBV12-4 and TRBJ1-1; 8 bases are a match to TRBD1. V trimming: 6 bases; J trimming: 5 bases; junction bases outside the gene matches: 8. CDR3 length: 14 residues.